Sequencing of this T cell receptor (beta chain) was carried out in a study of blood T cell repertoires in COVID-19 (TCRdb year 2020). General notes on the study: Collaborator samples came from the United States, Italy and Spain and covered acute and convalescent phases of COVID-19. The prospective study material was composed of cDNA or gDNA derived from T cells, B-cell-depleted T cells, or PBMCs. The dataset comprised deeply sampled blood TCRbeta repertoires from subjects exposed to, actively infected with, or recovered from COVID-19. The repertoires were made available in a free public database intended to serve as a resource for research on the immune response to SARS-CoV-2. The samples were drawn from two sources: the first 160 participants of the ongoing ImmuneRACE study, and 1,000 to 1,500 subjects contributed by 6 global collaborators. Nearly every sample came with metadata listing a de-identified subject ID, COVID-19 status, age in years and sex. Where HLA class I and class II types were available, the types were taken from metadata supplied by the sample provider, not from assay-based typing.

The immunoSEQ Assay, a bias-controlled multiplex PCR, was used to amplify TCRbeta CDR3 regions from genomic DNA. Per the original workflow: Within the assay, amplification of reference gene primers was used to estimate how many nucleated cells each sample contained. To quantify the absolute abundance of each unique TCRbeta CDR3 rearrangement, sequence reads were collapsed and filtered. For each sample, productive Simpson clonality was calculated as the square root of Simpson's diversity index across productive rearrangements. TCRdb provides this immuneACCESS table in a form limited to in-frame rearrangements. Some clones are lacking; in checked studies, under half of them reflect an unresolved V gene, and why the rest are absent is not known. The V and J calls and clone size come from that table; D and trimming were worked out from the DNA. Within this sample are just over 300,000 clones, with 90% of them counted one time only. The ten largest clones take up approximately 4.5% of the sample.

In the prospective study, participants were 18 to 89 years old, resided in about 25 geographic areas of the United States, and were enrolled through a virtual design. In the prospective study, cohorts were assigned on the basis of participant-reported clinical history obtained from a screening survey and a study questionnaire. Mobile phlebotomists in the prospective study collected whole blood, serum and a nasopharyngeal or oropharyngeal swab from every participant. Prospective study participants could optionally give additional blood draws and questionnaires over an approximately 2-month period. Before DNA extraction, prospective study blood samples were shipped either frozen or at room temperature. Its CDR3 holds 12 amino acids, cysteine through phenylalanine. Kept here is only the CDR3 DNA, which spans 36 bases and is read in frame from base 1. Based on the germline V gene (reference sequence), the CDR1 and CDR2 sequences are MNHEY and SMNVEV. The germline ends are 9 bases apart after V is trimmed by 5 bases and J by 7 bases.

What the study reported, not specific to this receptor: How much clinical and demographic metadata was included differed by source and by participant, and the metadata was provided uncurated.

Comment on this clone: There is no known antigen for this receptor. It has no much larger one-base neighbor in the sample; base qualities were not kept.

Recombination linked TRBV27 to TRBJ2-1; a tentative D match to TRBD1 spans 6 bases. What was sequenced was PBMCs or T cells enriched from blood (not recorded which). The TCR comes from a woman aged 18-29 years with acute COVID-19. The nucleotide sequence is TGTGCCAGCAGTCCCACAGGGAATGAGCAGTTCTTC. Its translation reads: CASSPTGNEQFF.